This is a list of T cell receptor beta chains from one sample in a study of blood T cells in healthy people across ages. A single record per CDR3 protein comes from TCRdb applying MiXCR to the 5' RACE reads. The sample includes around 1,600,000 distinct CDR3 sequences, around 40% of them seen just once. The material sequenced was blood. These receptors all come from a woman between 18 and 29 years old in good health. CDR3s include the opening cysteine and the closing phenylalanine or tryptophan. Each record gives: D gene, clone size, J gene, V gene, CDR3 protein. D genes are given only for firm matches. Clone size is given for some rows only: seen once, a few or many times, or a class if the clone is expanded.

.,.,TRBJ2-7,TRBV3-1,CASSPKAEIYEQYF
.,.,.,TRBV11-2,CASSPQISYNEQYF
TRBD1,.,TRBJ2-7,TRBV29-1,CSVGEGTGPYEQYF
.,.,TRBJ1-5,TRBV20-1,CSAAGLSDNQPQHF
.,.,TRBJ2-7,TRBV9,CASSLRLDREQYF
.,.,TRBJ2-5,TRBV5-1,CASSIDGDLQYF
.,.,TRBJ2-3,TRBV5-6,CASSLSSSSDTQYF
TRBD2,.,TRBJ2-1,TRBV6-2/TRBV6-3,CASRKTSGHNEQFF
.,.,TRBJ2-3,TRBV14,CASSQFVGTDTQYF
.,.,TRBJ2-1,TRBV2,CASRGWYNEQFF
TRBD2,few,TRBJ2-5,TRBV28,CASSLWRGDQETQYF
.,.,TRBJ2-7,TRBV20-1,CSASTSTGSYEQYF
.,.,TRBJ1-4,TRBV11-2,CASSKGLQPNEKLFF
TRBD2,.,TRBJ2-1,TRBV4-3,CASSQDLSGRYYNEQFF
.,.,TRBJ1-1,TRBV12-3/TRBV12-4,CASSLMAGSNTEAFF
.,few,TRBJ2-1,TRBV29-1,CSVALGRSYNEQFF
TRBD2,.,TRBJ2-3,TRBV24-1,CATSAAGVTQYF
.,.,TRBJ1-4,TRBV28,CASSAQGWGNEKLFF
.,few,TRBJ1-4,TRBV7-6,CASSSLGKMRKLFF
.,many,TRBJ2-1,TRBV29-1,CSVGRDSDPEQFF
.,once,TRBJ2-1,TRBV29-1,CSVGTGTLTYSEQFF
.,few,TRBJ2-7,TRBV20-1,CSAGARRAKRDEQYF
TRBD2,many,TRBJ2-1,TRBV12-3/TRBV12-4,CASRRLADYNEQFF
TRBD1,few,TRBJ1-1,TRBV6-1,CASKGDRGKNTEAFF
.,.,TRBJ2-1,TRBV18,CATNPGYNEQFF
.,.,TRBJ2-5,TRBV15,CATSRMFNEQYF
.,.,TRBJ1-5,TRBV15,CATSRGFTTQNQPQHF
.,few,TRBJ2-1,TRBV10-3,CAISPAGSYNEQFF
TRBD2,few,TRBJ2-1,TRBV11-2,CASSLGAGMNNEQFF
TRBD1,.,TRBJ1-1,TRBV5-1,CASSRSGQGTTEAFF
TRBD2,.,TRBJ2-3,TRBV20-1,CSARGAPAGGTDTQYF